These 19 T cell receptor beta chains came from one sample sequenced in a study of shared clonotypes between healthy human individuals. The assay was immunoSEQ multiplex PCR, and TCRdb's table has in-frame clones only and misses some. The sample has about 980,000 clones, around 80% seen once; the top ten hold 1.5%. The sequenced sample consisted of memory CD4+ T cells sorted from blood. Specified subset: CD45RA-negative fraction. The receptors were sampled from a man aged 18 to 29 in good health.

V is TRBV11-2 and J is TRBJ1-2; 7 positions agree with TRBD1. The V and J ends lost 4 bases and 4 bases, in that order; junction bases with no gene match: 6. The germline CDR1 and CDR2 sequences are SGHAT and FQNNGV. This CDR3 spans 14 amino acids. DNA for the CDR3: TGTGCCAGCAGCTCGGGGGGACAGTTCTATGGCTACACCTTC. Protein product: CASSSGGQFYGYTF.

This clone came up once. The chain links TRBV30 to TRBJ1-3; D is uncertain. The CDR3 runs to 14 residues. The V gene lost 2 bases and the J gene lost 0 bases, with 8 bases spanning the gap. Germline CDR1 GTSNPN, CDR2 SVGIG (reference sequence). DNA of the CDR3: TGTGCCTGGAGTAGATTGCGCTCTGGAAACACCATATATTTT. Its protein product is CAWSRLRSGNTIYF.

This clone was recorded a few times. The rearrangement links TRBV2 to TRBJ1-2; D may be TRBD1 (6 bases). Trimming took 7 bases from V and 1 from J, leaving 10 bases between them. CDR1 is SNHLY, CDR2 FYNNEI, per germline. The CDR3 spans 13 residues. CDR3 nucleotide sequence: TGTGCCAGCACCGAGGGGGGTAACTATGGCTACACCTTC. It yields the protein CASTEGGNYGYTF.

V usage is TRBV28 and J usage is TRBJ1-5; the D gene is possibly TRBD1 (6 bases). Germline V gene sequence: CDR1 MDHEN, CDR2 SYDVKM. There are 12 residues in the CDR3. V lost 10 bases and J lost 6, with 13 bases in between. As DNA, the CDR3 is TGTGCCACCGACAGGAGCGGTCAGCCCCAGCATTTT. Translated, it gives CATDRSGQPQHF.

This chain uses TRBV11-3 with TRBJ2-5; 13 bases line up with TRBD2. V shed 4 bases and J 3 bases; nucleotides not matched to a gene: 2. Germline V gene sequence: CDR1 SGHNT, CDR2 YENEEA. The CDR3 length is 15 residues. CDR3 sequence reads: CASSSGLAGEETQYF. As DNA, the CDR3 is TGTGCCAGCAGCTCAGGACTAGCGGGAGAAGAGACCCAGTACTTC.

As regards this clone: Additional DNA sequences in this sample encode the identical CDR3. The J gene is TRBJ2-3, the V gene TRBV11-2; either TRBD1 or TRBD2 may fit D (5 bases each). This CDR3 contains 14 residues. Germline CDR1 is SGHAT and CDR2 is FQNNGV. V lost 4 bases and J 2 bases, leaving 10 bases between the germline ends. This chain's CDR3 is CASSSEGLTDTQYF. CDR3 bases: TGTGCCAGCAGCTCAGAGGGGCTCACAGATACGCAGTATTTT.

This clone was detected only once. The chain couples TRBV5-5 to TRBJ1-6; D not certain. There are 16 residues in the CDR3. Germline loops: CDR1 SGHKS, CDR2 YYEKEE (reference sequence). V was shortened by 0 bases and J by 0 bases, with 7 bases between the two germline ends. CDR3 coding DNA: TGTGCCAGCAGCTTGGAGAGGAGCTCCTATAATTCACCCCTCCACTTT. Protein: CASSLERSSYNSPLHF.

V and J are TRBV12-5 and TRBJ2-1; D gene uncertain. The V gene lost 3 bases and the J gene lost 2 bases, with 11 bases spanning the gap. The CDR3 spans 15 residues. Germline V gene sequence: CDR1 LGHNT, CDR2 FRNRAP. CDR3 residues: CASGLYGIPYNEQFF. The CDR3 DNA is TGTGCTAGTGGTTTATATGGGATCCCCTACAATGAGCAGTTCTTC.

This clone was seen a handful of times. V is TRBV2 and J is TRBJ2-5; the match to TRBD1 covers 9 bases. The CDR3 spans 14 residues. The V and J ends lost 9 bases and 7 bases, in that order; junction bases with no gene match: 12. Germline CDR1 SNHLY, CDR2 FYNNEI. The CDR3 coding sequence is TGTGCCAGAGGGGGACAGGGAGAGTCGGGGACCCAGTACTTC. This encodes CARGGQGESGTQYF.

The chain's CDR3 is CASSQISSYNSPLHF. In nucleotides, the CDR3 is TGTGCCAGCTCACAGATCAGCTCCTATAATTCACCCCTCCACTTT. The V and J genes are TRBV18 and TRBJ1-6; no clear D gene. The CDR3 sequence is 15 residues long. V was pared by 4 bases and J by 0 bases, with 7 bases between. Germline CDR1 KGHSH, CDR2 LQKENI. The full variable domain, its missing parts supplied by reference TRBV18 and TRBJ1-6, is NAGVMQNPRHLVRRRGQEARLRCSPMKGHSHVYWYRQLPEEGLKFMVYLQKENIIDESGMPKERFSAEFPKEGPSILRIQQVVRGDSAAYFCASSQISSYNSPLHFGNGTRLTVT.

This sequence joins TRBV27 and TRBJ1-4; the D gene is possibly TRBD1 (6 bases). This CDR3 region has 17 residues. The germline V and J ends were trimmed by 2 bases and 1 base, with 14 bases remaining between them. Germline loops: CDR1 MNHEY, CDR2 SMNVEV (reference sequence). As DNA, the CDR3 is TGTGCCAGCAGTTTAGGGCGGGGGGCGCAAACTAATGAAAAACTGTTTTTT. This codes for CASSLGRGAQTNEKLFF.

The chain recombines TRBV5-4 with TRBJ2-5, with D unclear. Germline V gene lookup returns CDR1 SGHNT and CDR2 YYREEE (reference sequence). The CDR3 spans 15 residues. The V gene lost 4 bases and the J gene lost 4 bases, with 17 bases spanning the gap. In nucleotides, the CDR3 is TGTGCCAGCAGCCCAGACCGTCGTAGTCGAGAGACCCAGTACTTC. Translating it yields CASSPDRRSRETQYF.

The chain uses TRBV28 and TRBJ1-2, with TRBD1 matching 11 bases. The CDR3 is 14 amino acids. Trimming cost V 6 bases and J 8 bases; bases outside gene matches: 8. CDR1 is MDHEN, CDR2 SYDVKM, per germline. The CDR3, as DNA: TGTGCCAGCAGCCCGGGACAGGGGGTGGGAGGCTACACCTTC. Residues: CASSPGQGVGGYTF.

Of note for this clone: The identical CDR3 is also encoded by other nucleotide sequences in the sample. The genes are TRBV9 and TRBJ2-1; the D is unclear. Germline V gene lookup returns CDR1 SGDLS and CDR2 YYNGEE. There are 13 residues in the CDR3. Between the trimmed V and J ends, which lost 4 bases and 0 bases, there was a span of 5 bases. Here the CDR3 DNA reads TGTGCCAGCAGCTCAAGCTCCTACAATGAGCAGTTCTTC. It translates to CASSSSSYNEQFF. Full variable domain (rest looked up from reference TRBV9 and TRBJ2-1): DSGVTQTPKHLITATGQRVTLRCSPRSGDLSVYWYQQSLDQGLQFLIQYYNGEERAKGNILERFSAQQFPDLHSELNLSSLELGDSALYFCASSSSSYNEQFFGPGTRLTVL.

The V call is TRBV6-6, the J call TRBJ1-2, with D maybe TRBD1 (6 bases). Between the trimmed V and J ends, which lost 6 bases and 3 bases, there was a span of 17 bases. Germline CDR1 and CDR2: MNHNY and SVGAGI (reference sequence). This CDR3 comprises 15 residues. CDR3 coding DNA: TGTGCCAGCAGGTTGGACAGCACGAATTACTATGGCTACACCTTC. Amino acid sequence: CASRLDSTNYYGYTF.

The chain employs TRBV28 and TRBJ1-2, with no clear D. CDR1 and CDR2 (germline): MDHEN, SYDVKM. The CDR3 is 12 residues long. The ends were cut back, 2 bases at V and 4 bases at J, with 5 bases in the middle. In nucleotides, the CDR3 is TGTGCCAGCAGTTTAGACACCTATGGCTACACCTTC. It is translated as CASSLDTYGYTF.

The CDR3 loop reads CASSFELAGGGNTQYF. The CDR3 region has the DNA TGTGCCAGCAGCTTTGAACTAGCGGGGGGCGGGAATACGCAGTATTTT. The chain links TRBV7-6 to TRBJ2-3; 12 bases line up with TRBD2. This CDR3 has 16 residues. Germline V gene data show CDR1 as SGHVS and CDR2 as FNYEAQ. V lost 3 bases to trimming and J lost 7 bases; unmatched junction nucleotides: 8.

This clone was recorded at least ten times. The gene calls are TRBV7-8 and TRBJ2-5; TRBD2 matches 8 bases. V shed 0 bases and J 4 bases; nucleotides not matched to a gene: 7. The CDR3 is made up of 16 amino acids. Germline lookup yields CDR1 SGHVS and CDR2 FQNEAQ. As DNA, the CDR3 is TGTGCCAGCAGCTTAGCGGTCGGGAGGGCCGCAGAGACCCAGTACTTC. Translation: CASSLAVGRAAETQYF.

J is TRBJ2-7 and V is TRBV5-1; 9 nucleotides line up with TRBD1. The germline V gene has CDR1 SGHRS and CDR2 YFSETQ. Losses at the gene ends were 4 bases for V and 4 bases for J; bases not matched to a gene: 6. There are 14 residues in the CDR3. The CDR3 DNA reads TGCGCCAGCAGCCCGGGGGACAGGGTTTACGAGCAGTACTTC. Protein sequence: CASSPGDRVYEQYF.